This T cell receptor (beta chain) was sequenced for a study of T-cell reconstitution after alpha-beta-depleted transplantation in children. The study, taken as a whole, reports: Reportedly, roughly two months post-transplant, alpha-beta T cells arose from several hundred expanded graft clones.

This clonotype was counted many times. Its cognate antigen is unknown. TCRbeta library construction was performed incorporating unique molecular identifiers. Via MiXCR, TCRdb re-called the PCR reads, giving one row per CDR3 protein. This sample has almost 500,000 distinct CDR3 sequences, with about 11% found just once. Trimming cost V 4 bases and J 3 bases, with 16 bases left between them. This CDR3 comprises 15 residues. CDR1 MDHEN and CDR2 SYDVKM come from the germline V gene. The source is a child aged 2-9 years with inherited bone marrow failure, due to receive a stem cell transplant. The sequencing here drew on PBMCs, taken before TCRalphabeta/CD19-depleted stem cell transplant. The rearrangement links TRBV28 to TRBJ2-7; D possibly uses TRBD1 or TRBD2 (5 bases each). The CDR3 DNA reads as TGTGCCAGCAGTTCTCTGGGACCGGATGACTACGAGCAGTACTTC. Residues: CASSSLGPDDYEQYF.